This TCR beta chain stems from a study of blood T cell repertoires in COVID-19. The wider study: COVID-19 samples, acute and convalescent, were from the United States, Italy and Spain. In each case, the material was cDNA or gDNA derived from T cells, B-cell-depleted T cells, or PBMCs.

As processed by the authors: Estimation of nucleated cell counts was performed using reference gene primer amplification. Sequenced by immunoSEQ multiplex PCR; TCRdb stores in-frame clones only, minus some. D and trimming were read from the DNA, whereas the V and J calls and clone size are those reported in that table. In the table there are tens of thousands of clones, 65% to 85% of which are singletons. CDR1 and CDR2 from the germline V gene are SEHNR and FQNEAQ (reference sequence). The CDR3 length is 15 residues. V shed 0 bases, J shed 7 bases, and the junction held 6 bases outside the gene matches.

Sequenced: peripheral blood. The V gene is TRBV7-9, the J gene TRBJ2-1; 7 bases are a match to TRBD2. This sequence was found in a woman aged 60-70 years with acute or convalescent COVID-19. CDR3 DNA sequence: TGTGCCAGCAGCTTAGCCCGGCGGGAGTGGAATGAGCAGTTCTTC. Its protein product is CASSLARREWNEQFF.